This passage covers 28 T cell receptor beta chains from one sample sequenced in a study of CD8+ T cells in alopecia areata. The treatment denotes: oral pan-JAK inhibitor, 5-10 mg twice daily. cDNA prepared by RNA extraction and subsequent reverse transcription served as the template for sequencing. Sequencing was performed with immunoSEQ multiplex PCR; in TCRdb, only in-frame clones are kept and a portion is missing. Of roughly 100,000 clones detected, over 75% appear once; the ten largest clones hold 8.5% to 14%. The material was CD8+ T cells sorted from blood, obtained between weeks 30 and 35, from a patient treated with tofacitinib. The receptor source for this set is a human donor with alopecia areata.

The chain links TRBV29-1 to TRBJ2-7; D may correspond to TRBD1 or TRBD2 (5 bases each). The germline CDR1 and CDR2 sequences are SQVTM and ANQGSEA. CDR3 length: 14 residues. Trimming cost V 1 base and J 2 bases, with 12 bases left between them. This chain's CDR3 is CSVEGGTLPYEQYF. CDR3 sequence (DNA): TGCAGCGTTGAAGGGGGGACCCTACCCTACGAGCAGTACTTC.

This chain uses TRBV5-1 with TRBJ2-5; 8 nucleotides line up with TRBD2. Germline V gene sequence: CDR1 SGHRS, CDR2 YFSETQ. The CDR3 spans 15 residues. V lost 3 bases to trimming and J lost 5 bases; unmatched junction nucleotides: 9. CDR3 sequence reads: CASSYEAGDGETQYF. DNA of the CDR3: TGCGCCAGCAGCTACGAAGCGGGAGATGGGGAGACCCAGTACTTC. Complete variable domain (other parts from reference TRBV5-1 and TRBJ2-5): KAGVTQTPRYLIKTRGQQVTLSCSPISGHRSVSWYQQTPGQGLQFLFEYFSETQRNKGNFPGRFSGRQFSNSRSEMNVSTLELGDSALYLCASSYEAGDGETQYFGPGTRLLVL.

The CDR3 DNA reads as TGTGCCAGCGGAGCTGGGGCCAACGTCCTGACTTTC. Encoded protein: CASGAGANVLTF. The V and J genes are TRBV7-6 and TRBJ2-6; D is uncertain. The CDR3 is made up of 12 amino acids. V was pared by 8 bases and J by 2 bases, with 4 bases between. Germline CDR1 and CDR2: SGHVS and FNYEAQ.

Only a few counts were recorded for this clone. The chain uses TRBV6-1 and TRBJ2-7; TRBD1 might be the D (5 bases). V was cut by 2 bases and J by 2 bases, with 10 bases left in between. Germline V gives CDR1 MNHNS, CDR2 SASEGT. The CDR3 spans 14 residues. For the CDR3, the DNA is TGTGCCAGCAGTGAATTTGGCAGGGCCTACGAGCAGTACTTC. Translated, it gives CASSEFGRAYEQYF.

The V call is TRBV21-1, the J call TRBJ2-6; the D call TRBD2 from the table was never checked on the DNA. TRBV21-1 is deemed a pseudogene. This CDR3 has 17 residues. CDR3 sequence: CASSSRALDSGANVLTF. CDR3 nucleotide sequence: TGTGCCAGCAGCAGTAGGGCACTAGACTCTGGGGCCAACGTCCTGACTTTC.

V usage is TRBV27 and J usage is TRBJ2-7; possibly TRBD1 for D (6 bases). The CDR3 length is 16 residues. Per germline, CDR1 MNHEY and CDR2 SMNVEV (reference sequence). V lost 0 bases to trimming and J lost 1 base, with 13 bases between them. The CDR3 region is CASSLSYREFSYEQYF. CDR3 sequence (DNA): TGTGCCAGCAGTTTATCCTACAGGGAGTTTTCCTACGAGCAGTACTTC.

V and J are TRBV15 and TRBJ2-3; possibly TRBD1 or TRBD2 for D (5 bases each). V shed 0 bases and J shed 5 bases, with 9 bases lying between them. This CDR3 region has 14 residues. The germline V gene encodes CDR1 LNHNV and CDR2 YYDKDF (reference sequence). CDR3 sequence: CATSRDGGGDTQYF. CDR3 in DNA: TGTGCCACCAGCAGAGATGGGGGTGGAGATACGCAGTATTTT.

A single count supports this clone. The chain recombines TRBV6-5 with TRBJ2-7; D gene unclear. CDR1 is MNHEY and CDR2 is SVGAGI in the germline V gene. V gave up 7 bases and J gave up 3 bases, with 7 bases separating them. The CDR3 covers 11 residues. CDR3 region: CASIHDYEQYF. The DNA for the CDR3 is TGTGCCAGCATCCACGACTACGAGCAGTACTTC.

This chain uses TRBV4-1 with TRBJ1-5; D is unresolved. CDR3 length: 14 amino acids. With 1 base removed from V and 5 bases from J, the gap between germline ends came to 9 bases. Per germline, CDR1 MGHRA and CDR2 YSYEKL. CDR3 loop: CASSQAWSDQPQHF. Written as DNA, the CDR3 is TGCGCCAGCAGCCAAGCTTGGAGCGATCAGCCCCAGCATTTT.

The chain carries TRBV16 and TRBJ1-4, with D perhaps matching TRBD1 (5 bases). The ends were cut back, 4 bases at V and 4 bases at J, with 13 bases in the middle. The V gene's germline CDR1 is KGHSY and CDR2 FQNENV. CDR3 size: 15 residues. The CDR3 nucleotides read TGTGCCAGCAGCCCGTCAGGGCAAAGTAATGAAAAACTGTTTTTT. It specifies CASSPSGQSNEKLFF.

J is TRBJ1-1 and V is TRBV27; D is uncertain. Germline V gene data show CDR1 as MNHEY and CDR2 as SMNVEV (reference sequence). The CDR3 contains 11 residues. V gave up 7 bases and J gave up 2 bases, with 5 bases separating them. CDR3 region: CASKSNTEAFF. The CDR3 bases are TGTGCCAGCAAGAGTAACACTGAAGCTTTCTTT.

The rearrangement uses TRBV6-5 and TRBJ2-3; TRBD2 matches 11 bases. V was pared by 4 bases and J by 5 bases, with 8 bases of the junction left unmatched. CDR3 length: 16 residues. The V gene's germline CDR1 is MNHEY and CDR2 SVGAGI. CDR3 nucleotides: TGTGCCAGCAGTTTGTTAGCGGGAGGGACGAAAGATACGCAGTATTTT. It encodes CASSLLAGGTKDTQYF.

The rearrangement uses TRBV27 and TRBJ2-5; D is perhaps TRBD1 (6 bases). This CDR3 region has 13 residues. The V gene lost 6 bases and the J gene lost 4 bases, with 12 bases spanning the gap. Germline V lookup: CDR1 MNHEY, CDR2 SMNVEV (reference sequence). The CDR3 nucleotides read TGTGCCAGCAGCCCACAGGGAAGAGAGACCCAGTACTTC. Translating gives CASSPQGRETQYF.

This rearrangement joins TRBV6-5 to TRBJ1-4; D uncertain. Looked up from germline, CDR1 is MNHEY and CDR2 is SVGAGI. V shed 0 bases and J shed 6 bases, with 5 bases lying between them. The CDR3 is 13 residues long. CDR3 region: CASSYSAYEKLFF. The CDR3 DNA is TGTGCCAGCAGTTACTCGGCTTATGAAAAACTGTTTTTT.

The chain has TRBV6-5 and TRBJ2-5; TRBD1 matches at 9 bases. CDR3 length equals 15 residues. Looked up from germline, CDR1 is MNHEY and CDR2 is SVGAGI. The junction had 8 bases not matched to a gene; V was cut back by 4 bases and J by 5 bases. CDR3 region: CASSSPGQGWETQYF. As DNA, the CDR3 is TGTGCCAGCAGTTCGCCGGGACAGGGTTGGGAGACCCAGTACTTC.

This chain joins TRBV19 and TRBJ2-1; the match to TRBD1 covers 9 bases. V lost 7 bases and J lost 2; bases outside the gene matches: 3. The CDR3 spans 14 residues. The V gene's germline CDR1 is LNHDA and CDR2 SQIVND (reference sequence). The CDR3 nucleotides are TGTGCCAGTAATGACAGGGGGGCCTACAATGAGCAGTTCTTC. It translates to CASNDRGAYNEQFF.

The chain recombines TRBV5-6 with TRBJ2-2, with TRBD2 matching over 8 bases. Unmatched junction bases numbered 3, after V lost 2 bases and J lost 0 bases. The CDR3 is made up of 16 amino acids. CDR1 SGHDT and CDR2 YYEEEE come from the germline V gene. For the CDR3, the DNA is TGTGCCAGCAGCTTTAGCGGGAACGCGAACACCGGGGAGCTGTTTTTT. Translation gives CASSFSGNANTGELFF.

This chain links TRBV27 with TRBJ2-3; a weak D match, TRBD2 (6 bases). The CDR3 is 17 residues long. Looked up from germline, CDR1 is MNHEY and CDR2 is SMNVEV (reference sequence). The V end lost 1 base, the J end lost 6 bases, and 20 bases lay between the germline ends. The CDR3 spells CASSLYGGDYFRDTQYF. CDR3 DNA: TGTGCCAGCAGTTTATACGGCGGGGATTATTTCCGGGATACGCAGTATTTT.

The chain combines TRBV30 with TRBJ2-7; D assignment may be TRBD1 or TRBD2 (5 bases each). The V and J ends lost 5 bases and 0 bases respectively, with 8 bases between them. The CDR3 runs to 12 residues. CDR1 GTSNPN and CDR2 SVGIG come from the germline V gene (reference sequence). The DNA for the CDR3 is TGTGCCTGGGGGACCAACTCCTACGAGCAGTACTTC. Translated, it gives CAWGTNSYEQYF.

V gene TRBV29-1 combines with J gene TRBJ1-5, with 10 positions matching TRBD1. This CDR3 has 16 residues. Germline trimming cut 1 base from V and 7 bases from J; bases unmatched to any gene: 10. The V gene's germline CDR1 is SQVTM and CDR2 ANQGSEA. CDR3 DNA sequence: TGCAGCGTTGAAGTCGGGACAGGGGAGGGACGGCAGCCCCAGCATTTT. It specifies CSVEVGTGEGRQPQHF. The variable domain in full, with the rest retrieved from reference TRBV29-1 and TRBJ1-5, is SAVISQKPSRDICQRGTSLTIQCQVDSQVTMMFWYRQQPGQSLTLIATANQGSEATYESGFVIDKFPISRPNLTFSTLTVSNMSPEDSSIYLCSVEVGTGEGRQPQHFGDGTRLSIL.

The DNA of the CDR3 is TGTGCCAGCAGCGTAGATGGCGGGGGGACCTACGAGCAGTACTTC. Translating it yields CASSVDGGGTYEQYF. The chain uses TRBV9 and TRBJ2-7; 8 bases match TRBD2. Germline loops: CDR1 SGDLS, CDR2 YYNGEE. The CDR3 has 15 amino acids. Trimming removed 0 bases from V and 2 bases from J; junction bases left unmatched: 4.

The chain carries TRBV18 and TRBJ2-7; no clear D gene. Trimming left V 4 bases short and J 0 bases short, with 10 bases between. CDR1 KGHSH and CDR2 LQKENI come from the germline V gene. CDR3 length equals 14 residues. In DNA, the CDR3 is TGTGCCAGCTCACGACCGATGTTCTCCTACGAGCAGTACTTC. Translated, it gives CASSRPMFSYEQYF.

The chain carries TRBV29-1 and TRBJ1-2; D not resolved. Germline values: CDR1 SQVTM, CDR2 ANQGSEA. The CDR3 has 11 amino acids. The germline V and J ends were trimmed by 0 bases and 8 bases, with 7 bases remaining between them. The chain's CDR3 is CSVEDRPGYTF. The CDR3 DNA reads as TGCAGCGTTGAAGATCGTCCCGGCTACACCTTC.

This chain uses TRBV2 with TRBJ2-3; D is perhaps TRBD2 (6 bases). Trimming removed 6 bases at V and 2 bases at J, with 18 bases between. This CDR3 has 16 residues. Germline V gene data show CDR1 as SNHLY and CDR2 as FYNNEI. The CDR3 loop reads CASSRARGGNTDTQYF. CDR3 DNA: TGTGCCAGCAGCCGAGCTAGGGGAGGCAACACAGATACGCAGTATTTT.

The chain joins TRBV7-9 to TRBJ2-2; D is possibly TRBD1 (6 bases). V was cut by 4 bases and J by 1 base, with 7 bases left in between. The germline gives CDR1 SEHNR, CDR2 FQNEAQ (reference sequence). This CDR3 has 14 residues. The CDR3 spells CASSSQGNTGELFF. CDR3 in DNA: TGTGCCAGCAGCTCACAGGGGAACACCGGGGAGCTGTTTTTT.

The chain couples TRBV29-1 to TRBJ2-3; D ambiguous. Per the germline V gene, CDR1 is SQVTM and CDR2 is ANQGSEA. Trimming left V 3 bases short and J 5 bases short, with 15 bases between. CDR3 length: 14 residues. CDR3 loop: CSVEVGYREDTQYF. DNA of the CDR3: TGCAGCGTTGAGGTGGGGTACCGCGAAGATACGCAGTATTTT.

V usage is TRBV27 and J usage is TRBJ2-7, with a possible D match to TRBD2 (5 bases). CDR3 length: 11 residues. Germline CDR1 is MNHEY and CDR2 is SMNVEV (reference sequence). V dropped 5 bases and J dropped 4 bases, with 6 bases sitting between them. The CDR3, as DNA: TGTGCCAGCAGTGAGGGTTACGAGCAGTACTTC. Translating gives CASSEGYEQYF.

This clone is a singleton in its sample. The rearrangement uses TRBV29-1 and TRBJ2-1; D gene uncertain. This CDR3 comprises 14 residues. V was pared by 7 bases and J by 0 bases, with 13 bases between. Germline CDR1 is SQVTM and CDR2 is ANQGSEA. The chain's CDR3 is CSAEDVSSYNEQFF. CDR3 DNA sequence: TGCAGCGCTGAGGACGTCTCCTCCTACAATGAGCAGTTCTTC.